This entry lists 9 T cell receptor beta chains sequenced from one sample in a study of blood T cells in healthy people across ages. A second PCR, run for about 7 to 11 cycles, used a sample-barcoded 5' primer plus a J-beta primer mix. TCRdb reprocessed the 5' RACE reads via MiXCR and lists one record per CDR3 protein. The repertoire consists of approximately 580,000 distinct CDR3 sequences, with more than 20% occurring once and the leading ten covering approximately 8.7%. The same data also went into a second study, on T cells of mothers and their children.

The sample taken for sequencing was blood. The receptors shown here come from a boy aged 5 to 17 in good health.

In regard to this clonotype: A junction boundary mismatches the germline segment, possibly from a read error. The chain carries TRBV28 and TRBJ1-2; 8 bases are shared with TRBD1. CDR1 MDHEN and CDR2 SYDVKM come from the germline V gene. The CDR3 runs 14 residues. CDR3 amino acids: CASKPTGTGYSYTF. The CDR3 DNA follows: TGTGCCAGCAAACCAACTGGGACAGGCTATAGCTACACCTTC.

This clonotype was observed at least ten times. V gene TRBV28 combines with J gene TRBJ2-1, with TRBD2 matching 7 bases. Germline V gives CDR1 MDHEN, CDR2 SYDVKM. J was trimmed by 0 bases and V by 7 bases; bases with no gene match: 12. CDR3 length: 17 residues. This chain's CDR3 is CASIVGGPSSSYNEQFF. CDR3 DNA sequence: TGTGCCAGCATTGTGGGAGGGCCCTCGAGCTCCTACAATGAGCAGTTCTTC.

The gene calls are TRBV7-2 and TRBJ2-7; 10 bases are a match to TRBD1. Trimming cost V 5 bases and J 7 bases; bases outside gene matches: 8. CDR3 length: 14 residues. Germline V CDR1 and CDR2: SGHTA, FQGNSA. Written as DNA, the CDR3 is TGTGCCAGCAGCCCCAGGACAGGGGGGGAGGAGCAGTACTTC. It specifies CASSPRTGGEEQYF.

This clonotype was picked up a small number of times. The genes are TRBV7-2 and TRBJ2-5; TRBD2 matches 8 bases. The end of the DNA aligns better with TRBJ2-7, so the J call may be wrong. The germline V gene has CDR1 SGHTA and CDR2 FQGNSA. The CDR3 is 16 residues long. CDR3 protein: CASSPEGTSGFYEQYF. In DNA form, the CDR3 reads TGTGCCAGCAGCCCGGAGGGAACTAGCGGATTCTACGAGCAGTACTTC.

The CDR3 spells CASSEVASLLREQYF. CDR3 DNA: TGTGCCAGCAGTGAAGTGGCTAGCCTCTTGAGGGAGCAGTACTTC. The chain recombines TRBV2 with TRBJ2-7; a possible D gene is TRBD2 (5 bases). Trimming pared 1 base from V and 7 bases from J, leaving 17 bases between. Germline CDR1 SNHLY, CDR2 FYNNEI. The CDR3 is 15 residues long. Full variable domain (remainder filled in from reference TRBV2 and TRBJ2-7): EPEVTQTPSHQVTQMGQEVILRCVPISNHLYFYWYRQILGQKVEFLVSFYNNEISEKSEIFDDQFSVERPDGSNFTLKIRSTKLEDSAMYFCASSEVASLLREQYFGPGTRLTVT.

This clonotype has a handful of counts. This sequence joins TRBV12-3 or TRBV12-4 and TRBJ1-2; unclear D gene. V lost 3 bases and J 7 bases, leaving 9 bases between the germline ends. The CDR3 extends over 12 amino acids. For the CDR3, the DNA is TGTGCCAGCAGTTTGGACGGCCTTGGCTACACCTTC. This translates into CASSLDGLGYTF.

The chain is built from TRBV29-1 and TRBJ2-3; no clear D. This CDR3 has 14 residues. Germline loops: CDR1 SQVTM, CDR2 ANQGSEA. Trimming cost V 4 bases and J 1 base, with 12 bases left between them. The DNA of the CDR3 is TGCAGCGTTGTTCTGGGAACGCGCACAGATACGCAGTATTTT. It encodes CSVVLGTRTDTQYF.

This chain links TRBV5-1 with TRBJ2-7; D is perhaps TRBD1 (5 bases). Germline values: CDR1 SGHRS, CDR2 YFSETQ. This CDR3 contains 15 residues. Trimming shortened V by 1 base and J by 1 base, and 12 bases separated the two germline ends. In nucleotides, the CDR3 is TGCGCCAGCAGCTTGTGGCAGGGCGCATCCTACGAGCAGTACTTC. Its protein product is CASSLWQGASYEQYF. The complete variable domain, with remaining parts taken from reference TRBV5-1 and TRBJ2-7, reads KAGVTQTPRYLIKTRGQQVTLSCSPISGHRSVSWYQQTPGQGLQFLFEYFSETQRNKGNFPGRFSGRQFSNSRSEMNVSTLELGDSALYLCASSLWQGASYEQYFGPGTRLTVT.

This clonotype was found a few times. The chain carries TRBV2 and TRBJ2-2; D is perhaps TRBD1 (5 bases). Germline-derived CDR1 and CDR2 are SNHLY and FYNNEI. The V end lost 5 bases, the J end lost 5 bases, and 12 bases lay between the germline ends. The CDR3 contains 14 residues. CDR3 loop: CASSQGQSTGELFF. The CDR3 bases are TGTGCCAGCAGTCAAGGACAATCGACCGGGGAGCTGTTTTTT. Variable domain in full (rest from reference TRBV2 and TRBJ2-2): EPEVTQTPSHQVTQMGQEVILRCVPISNHLYFYWYRQILGQKVEFLVSFYNNEISEKSEIFDDQFSVERPDGSNFTLKIRSTKLEDSAMYFCASSQGQSTGELFFGEGSRLTVL.